This T cell receptor beta chain was observed in a study of blood T cell repertoires in COVID-19. On the study more broadly: Acute and convalescent COVID-19 samples came from the United States, Italy and Spain. Sources were T cells, B-cell-depleted T cells, or PBMCs; the material itself was cDNA or gDNA.

Per the original data handling: Counts of nucleated cells, estimated from reference gene primer amplification, were obtained. Sequencing used immunoSEQ multiplex PCR; TCRdb keeps in-frame clones, though not all of them. Clone size and the V and J calls come from that table; the DNA yielded D and trimming. The table records under 500,000 clones, roughly 89% of them present only once. The length of the CDR3 is 16 residues. V was cut by 2 bases and J by 6 bases, with 17 bases left in between. Germline V gene lookup returns CDR1 MNHEY and CDR2 SVGAGI. The receptor comes from a woman in her 30s with acute or convalescent COVID-19. Sequences were obtained from peripheral blood. This sequence joins TRBV6-5 and TRBJ2-1; the D gene is possibly TRBD1 (5 bases). The CDR3, as DNA: TGTGCCAGCAGTTACCCTCGTGGGCCCCAGGGCAATGAGCAGTTCTTC. It translates to CASSYPRGPQGNEQFF.